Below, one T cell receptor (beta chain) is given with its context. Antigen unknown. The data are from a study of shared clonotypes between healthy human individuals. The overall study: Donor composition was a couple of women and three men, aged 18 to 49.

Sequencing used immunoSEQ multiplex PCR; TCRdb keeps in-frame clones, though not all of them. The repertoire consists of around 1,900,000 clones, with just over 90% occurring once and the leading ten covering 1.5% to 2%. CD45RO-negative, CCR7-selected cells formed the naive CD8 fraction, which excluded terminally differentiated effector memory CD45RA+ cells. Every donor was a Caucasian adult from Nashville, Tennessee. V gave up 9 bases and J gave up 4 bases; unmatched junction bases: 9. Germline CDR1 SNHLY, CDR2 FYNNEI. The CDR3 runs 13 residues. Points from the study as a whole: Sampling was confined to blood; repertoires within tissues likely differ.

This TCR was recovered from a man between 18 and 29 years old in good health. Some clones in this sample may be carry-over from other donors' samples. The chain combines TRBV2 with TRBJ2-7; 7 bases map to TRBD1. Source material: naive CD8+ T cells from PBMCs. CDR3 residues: CARRDRQRYEQYF. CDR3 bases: TGTGCCAGGAGGGACAGACAGCGGTACGAGCAGTACTTC.